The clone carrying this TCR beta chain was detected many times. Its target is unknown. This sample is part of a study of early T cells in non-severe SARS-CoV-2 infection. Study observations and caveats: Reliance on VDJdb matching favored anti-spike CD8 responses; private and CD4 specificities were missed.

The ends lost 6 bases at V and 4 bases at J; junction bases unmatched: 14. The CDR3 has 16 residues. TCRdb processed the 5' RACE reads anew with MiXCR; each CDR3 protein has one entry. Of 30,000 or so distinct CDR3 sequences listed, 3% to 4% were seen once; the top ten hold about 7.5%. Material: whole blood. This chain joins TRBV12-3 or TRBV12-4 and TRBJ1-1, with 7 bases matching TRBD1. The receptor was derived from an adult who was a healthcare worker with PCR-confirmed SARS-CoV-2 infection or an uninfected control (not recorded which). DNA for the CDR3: TGTGCCAGCAGCAAAACCCAGACAGGGAGGGCCACTGAAGCTTTCTTT. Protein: CASSKTQTGRATEAFF.